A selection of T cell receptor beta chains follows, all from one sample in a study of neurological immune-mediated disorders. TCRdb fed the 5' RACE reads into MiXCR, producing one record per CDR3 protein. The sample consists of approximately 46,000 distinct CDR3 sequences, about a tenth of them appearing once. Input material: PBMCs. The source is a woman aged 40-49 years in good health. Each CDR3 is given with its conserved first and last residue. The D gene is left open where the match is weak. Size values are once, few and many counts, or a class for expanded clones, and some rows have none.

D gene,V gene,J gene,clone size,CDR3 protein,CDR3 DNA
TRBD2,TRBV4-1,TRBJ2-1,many,CASSQAKGLAFNEQFF,TGCGCCAGCAGCCAAGCAAAGGGACTAGCGTTCAATGAGCAGTTCTTC
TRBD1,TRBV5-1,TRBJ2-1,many,CASSLKQGGSYNEQFF,TGCGCCAGCAGCTTGAAACAGGGGGGCTCCTACAATGAGCAGTTCTTC
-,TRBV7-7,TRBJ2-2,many,CATSSPNTGELFF,TGTGCCACATCATCTCCAAACACCGGGGAGCTGTTTTTT
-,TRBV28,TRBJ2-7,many,CASSRQVWLPEQYF,TGTGCCAGCAGCCGGCAAGTGTGGCTCCCCGAGCAGTACTTC
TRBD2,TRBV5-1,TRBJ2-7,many,CASSWTLAGDPYEQYF,TGCGCCAGCAGCTGGACTTTAGCGGGGGATCCCTACGAGCAGTACTTC
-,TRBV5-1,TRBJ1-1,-,CASSLVTNTEAFF,TGCGCCAGCAGCTTGGTGACAAACACTGAAGCTTTCTTT
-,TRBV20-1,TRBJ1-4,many,CSAREDPVGEKLFF,TGCAGTGCTAGAGAGGACCCTGTGGGTGAAAAACTGTTTTTT
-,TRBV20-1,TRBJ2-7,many,CSAQSPGGQYF,TGCAGTGCCCAATCCCCGGGCGGGCAGTACTTC
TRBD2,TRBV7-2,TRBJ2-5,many,CASSLATSGGQETQYF,TGTGCCAGCAGCTTAGCGACTAGCGGGGGCCAAGAGACCCAGTACTTC
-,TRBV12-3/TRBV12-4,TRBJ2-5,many,CASSLLVGEETQYF,TGTGCCAGCAGTCTACTGGTGGGGGAAGAGACCCAGTACTTC
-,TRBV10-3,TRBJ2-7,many,CAISAGLGYEQYF,TGTGCCATCAGCGCGGGACTCGGATACGAGCAGTACTTC
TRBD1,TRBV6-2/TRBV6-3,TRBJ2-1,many,CASSPAGGQAYNEQFF,TGTGCCAGCTCCCCGGCGGGCGGACAGGCTTACAATGAGCAGTTCTTC
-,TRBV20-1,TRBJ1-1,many,CSARGTEAFF,TGCAGTGCTAGGGGGACTGAAGCTTTCTTT
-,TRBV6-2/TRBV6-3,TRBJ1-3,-,CASRPGQSSGNTIYF,TGTGCCAGCAGACCCGGACAGAGCTCTGGAAACACCATATATTTT
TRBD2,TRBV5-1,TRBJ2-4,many,CASSLTLAGARNIQYF,TGCGCCAGCAGCTTGACCCTAGCGGGGGCGCGGAACATTCAGTACTTC
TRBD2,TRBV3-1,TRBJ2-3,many,CASSQELAPGTDTQYF,TGTGCCAGCAGCCAAGAACTAGCGCCGGGCACAGATACGCAGTATTTT
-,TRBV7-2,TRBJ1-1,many,CASSFTPGTEAFF,TGTGCCAGCAGCTTCACACCCGGGACTGAAGCTTTCTTT
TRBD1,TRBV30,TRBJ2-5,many,CACSRTGVETQYF,TGTGCCTGTAGCAGGACAGGGGTGGAGACCCAGTACTTC
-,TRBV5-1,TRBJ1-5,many,CASSLDGGLGQPQHF,TGCGCCAGCAGCTTGGATGGGGGGCTCGGGCAGCCCCAGCATTTT
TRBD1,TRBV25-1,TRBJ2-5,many,CASSERGTVQETQYF,TGTGCCAGCAGTGAGAGGGGGACAGTCCAAGAGACCCAGTACTTC
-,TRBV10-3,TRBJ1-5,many,CAISEPTLQGSNQPQHF,TGTGCCATCAGTGAGCCAACGTTACAGGGAAGCAATCAGCCCCAGCATTTT
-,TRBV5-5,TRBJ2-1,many,CASSLSTDSLSKFF,TGTGCCAGCAGCCTAAGTACTGACAGTCTGTCGAAGTTCTTC
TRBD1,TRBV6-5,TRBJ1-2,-,CASSAGQGRKRTF,TGTGCCAGCAGCGCCGGACAGGGCCGGAAACGCACCTTC
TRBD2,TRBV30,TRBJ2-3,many,CAWSLAGAHGTQYF,TGTGCCTGGAGTCTAGCGGGGGCGCACGGTACGCAGTATTTT
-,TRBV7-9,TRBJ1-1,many,CASSLYTPTEAFF,TGTGCCAGCAGCTTGTACACCCCTACCGAAGCTTTCTTT
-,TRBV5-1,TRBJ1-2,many,CASSSTGSTYGYTF,TGCGCCAGCAGCTCAACAGGGTCCACCTATGGCTACACCTTC
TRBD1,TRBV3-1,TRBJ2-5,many,CASSQEPGQGETQYF,TGTGCCAGCAGCCAAGAACCAGGACAGGGGGAGACCCAGTACTTC